The entry below describes one T cell receptor beta chain. This clonotype was recorded at least ten times. The specificity of this receptor is unknown. The record has no base qualities; no much larger clone is one base away. These data belong to a study of T cells of healthy individuals (dated by TCRdb to 2016 to 2019). V was cut back by 3 bases and J by 4 bases, leaving a gap of 13 bases between them. The germline V gene provides CDR1 MGHDK and CDR2 SYGVNS. The CDR3 starts with the cysteine, ends with the phenylalanine, and has 16 residues. Left in the record is the CDR3 DNA by itself, 48 bases read in frame from the first base. The library was made by 5' RACE. Sequencer: Illumina MiSeq. TCRdb took the public reads, trimmed them with fastp at Q25, ran MiXCR for clone calling and kept in-frame beta chains. Merged by CDR3 protein, the rows form single entries marked with the most common genes and DNA. This sample has some 100,000 distinct CDR3 sequences in its table, and 15% to 20% of those were observed once. About 6.2% of the sample is held by the ten biggest clonotypes.

The sequence links TRBV25-1 to TRBJ1-6; the D gene is unclear. This TCR derives from a human donor in good health. The CDR3 amino acid sequence is: CASSDGRSVYNSPLHF. The DNA reads TGTGCCAGCAGTGATGGACGGAGCGTATATAATTCACCCCTCCACTTT.